Sequencing of this T cell receptor beta chain was carried out in a study of T cell responses to AZD1222 COVID-19 vaccine. The protocol was immunoSEQ multiplex PCR, while the TCRdb copy is restricted to in-frame clones and leaves out a portion. The table records 86,000 or so clones, about 92% of them present only once. Trimming took 1 base from V and 1 from J, leaving 4 bases between them. Germline V lookup: CDR1 KGHDR, CDR2 SFDVKD. The length of the CDR3 is 14 residues. The specimen comprised peripheral blood, sampled on day 0 of AZD1222 vaccination. The genes are TRBV24-1 and TRBJ1-5; the D is unclear. The sequence was obtained from an adult in good health. The CDR3 loop reads CATSDFDSNQPQHF. CDR3 sequence (DNA): TGTGCCACCAGTGATTTCGACAGCAATCAGCCCCAGCATTTT.